The 27 T cell receptor beta chains below come from one sample, sequenced in a study of CD8+CD57+ T cells in acquired aplastic anemia. Genomic DNA templated the TCR beta VDJ and CDR3 profiling. MiXCR, applied by TCRdb to the reads, yields one record per CDR3 protein. This table holds around 200,000 distinct CDR3 sequences, 50% to 65% found once. Patients picked for sequencing had shown CD8+CD57+ cell expansion detected by flow cytometry. Sequences were obtained from sorted CD4+, CD8+, or CD8+CD57+ T cells (not recorded which) from PBMCs. Receptors were obtained from a human donor with aplastic anemia.

This clonotype was recorded a few times. The gene calls are TRBV29-1 and TRBJ1-5; a possible D gene is TRBD1 (5 bases). The germline V gene has CDR1 SQVTM and CDR2 ANQGSEA. The CDR3 runs to 14 residues. V lost 4 bases and J 2 bases, leaving 12 bases between the germline ends. The DNA for the CDR3 is TGCAGCGTTGGCTCCCTGGGGGGCAATCAGCCCCAGCATTTT. Translation: CSVGSLGGNQPQHF.

The chain employs TRBV9 and TRBJ1-4; D is uncertain. Per germline, CDR1 SGDLS and CDR2 YYNGEE. The length of the CDR3 is 15 residues. The germline V and J ends were trimmed by 4 bases and 0 bases, with 10 bases remaining between them. CDR3 in DNA: TGTGCCAGCAGCCCAGTACTGGCAACTAATGAAAAACTGTTTTTT. This translates into CASSPVLATNEKLFF.

Details on this clonotype: Given a much more abundant clone one base away, this may be a read error. The CDR3 DNA sequence: TGCGCCAGCAGCCAAAGTCGACCTGGAAGCTCCTGTAATTCACCCCTCCACTTT. Its protein is CASSQSRPGSSCNSPLHF. The chain links TRBV7-8 to TRBJ1-6, with no clear D. The CDR3 is 18 amino acids. Germline loops: CDR1 SGHVS, CDR2 FQNEAQ.

The chain uses TRBV7-9 and TRBJ1-1, with TRBD1 matching 8 bases. The CDR3 is made up of 14 amino acids. Germline values: CDR1 SEHNR, CDR2 FQNEAQ (reference sequence). With 5 bases clipped from V and 7 bases from J, the junction kept 9 bases outside the gene matches. CDR3 coding DNA: TGTGCCAGCAGCACCAGGGGGCAGGGTGATGAAGCTTTCTTT. Amino acids: CASSTRGQGDEAFF.

Worth noting for this clonotype: One end of the junction fails to match germline, which may point to a read error. The chain joins TRBV5-1 to TRBJ1-1; 8 bases are a match to TRBD1. From germline, CDR1 is SGHRS and CDR2 YFSETQ. CDR3 length: 14 residues. The DNA of the CDR3 is TGCGCCAGCAGCCTGTGGGGACAGGATACTGGAGCTTTCTTT. Amino acids: CASSLWGQDTGAFF.

This clonotype appeared many times. The J gene is TRBJ2-3, the V gene TRBV2, with 9 bases identical to TRBD2. Per the germline V gene, CDR1 is SNHLY and CDR2 is FYNNEI. V shed 3 bases and J 2 bases; nucleotides not matched to a gene: 6. The CDR3 has 16 amino acids. This CDR3 reads CASSDLAGRPTDTQYF. As DNA, the CDR3 is TGTGCCAGCAGTGACCTAGCGGGGCGCCCCACAGATACGCAGTATTTT.

V usage is TRBV20-1 and J usage is TRBJ2-3, with TRBD2 identical over 8 bases. CDR1 is DFQATT, CDR2 SNEGSKA, per germline (reference sequence). The CDR3 covers 14 residues. With 6 bases clipped from V and 3 bases from J, the junction kept 8 bases outside the gene matches. CDR3 sequence reads: CSAHSGKGTDTQYF. The DNA of the CDR3 is TGCAGTGCCCATAGCGGGAAGGGAACAGATACGCAGTATTTT.

The chain is built from TRBV11-3 and TRBJ2-3; TRBD2 might be the D (7 bases). Trimming cost V 1 base and J 4 bases, with 18 bases left between them. The CDR3 has 17 residues. Germline V gene lookup returns CDR1 SGHNT and CDR2 YENEEA. This CDR3 is CASSLGRTGGGADTQYF. The DNA of the CDR3 is TGTGCCAGCAGCTTAGGCCGGACGGGGGGCGGTGCAGATACGCAGTATTTT.

The rearrangement links TRBV2 to TRBJ2-2; 7 positions match TRBD1. CDR1 is SNHLY and CDR2 is FYNNEI in the germline V gene. This CDR3 has 14 residues. After removal of 7 bases from V and 2 bases from J, the junction contained 4 bases not matched to a gene. In nucleotides, the CDR3 is TGTGCCAGCACTCGACAGGGTAACACCGGGGAGCTGTTTTTT. It codes for CASTRQGNTGELFF.

The V call is TRBV7-2, the J call TRBJ2-7; TRBD1 agrees at 7 bases. After removal of 5 bases from V and 1 base from J, the junction contained 5 bases not matched to a gene. The CDR3 has 14 amino acids. In germline, CDR1 is SGHTA, CDR2 FQGNSA. CDR3 sequence (DNA): TGTGCCAGCAGCCCGGTGACAGGGTCCTACGAGCAGTACTTC. Translating it yields CASSPVTGSYEQYF.

J is TRBJ1-2 and V is TRBV19; D gene unclear. The CDR3 consists of 14 residues. Germline-derived CDR1 and CDR2 are LNHDA and SQIVND (reference sequence). V shed 3 bases and J shed 6 bases, with 14 bases lying between them. The CDR3 coding sequence is TGTGCCAGTAGTATTCCTCGGGGTCACGATGGCTACACCTTC. Protein product: CASSIPRGHDGYTF. The full variable domain, with the rest looked up from reference TRBV19 and TRBJ1-2, is DGGITQSPKYLFRKEGQNVTLSCEQNLNHDAMYWYRQDPGQGLRLIYYSQIVNDFQKGDIAEGYSVSREKKESFPLTVTSAQKNPTAFYLCASSIPRGHDGYTFGSGTRLTVV.

The CDR3 spells CASSSTGVGSPLHF. The CDR3 nucleotides are TGTGCCAGCAGCTCTACAGGGGTGGGTTCACCCCTCCACTTT. This chain links TRBV12-3 or TRBV12-4 with TRBJ1-6; 7 bases line up with TRBD1. Trimming at V came to 6 bases and at J to 9 bases, leaving 8 bases not matched to a gene. The CDR3 sequence is 14 residues long.

The chain recombines TRBV15 with TRBJ2-7; D uncertain. The CDR3 contains 14 residues. The ends were cut back, 5 bases at V and 5 bases at J, with 16 bases in the middle. The germline gives CDR1 LNHNV, CDR2 YYDKDF (reference sequence). CDR3 loop: CATSGDPEGHEQYF. The CDR3 nucleotides are TGTGCCACCAGCGGGGATCCCGAAGGGCACGAGCAGTACTTC.

The chain has TRBV7-8 and TRBJ1-5; D possibly corresponds to TRBD1 (6 bases). Germline V CDR1 and CDR2: SGHVS, FQNEAQ. The germline V and J ends were trimmed by 1 base and 9 bases, with 16 bases remaining between them. The CDR3 is made up of 15 amino acids. In DNA, the CDR3 is TGTGCCAGCAGCTTAGACAGGGCCCCGTTTCGGCCCCAGCATTTT. Translation gives CASSLDRAPFRPQHF.

This clonotype has just a few counts. A junction end diverges from the germline sequence, so it may reflect a read error. The gene calls are TRBV7-7 and TRBJ2-2, with D possibly being TRBD1 or TRBD2 (5 bases each). This CDR3 is built from 13 residues. CDR1 and CDR2 from the germline V gene are SSHAT and FNYEAQ (reference sequence). The CDR3 bases are TGTGCTAGCAGTTTAGGGACCAGCGGGGAGCTGTTTTTT. Translation: CASSLGTSGELFF.

This sequence joins TRBV20-1 and TRBJ2-3, with TRBD1 matching over 8 bases. This CDR3 is 14 amino acids long. Germline V gene sequence: CDR1 DFQATT, CDR2 SNEGSKA (reference sequence). J gave up 1 base and V 3 bases, and 3 bases lay outside the gene matches. Here the CDR3 DNA reads TGCAGTGCTAGGCCGGGACAGGGCACAGATACGCAGTATTTT. Its translation: CSARPGQGTDTQYF.

This rearrangement joins TRBV7-3 to TRBJ2-3, with 7 bases that match TRBD2. The CDR3 has 14 residues. Germline CDR1 reads SGHTA; CDR2 reads FQGTGA. V gave up 3 bases and J gave up 5 bases; unmatched junction bases: 5. The chain's CDR3 is CASSLGGRGDTQYF. DNA of the CDR3: TGTGCCAGCAGCTTGGGAGGGCGGGGAGATACGCAGTATTTT. Combining the CDR3 with reference TRBV7-3 and TRBJ2-3 gives the whole variable domain GAGVSQTPSNKVTEKGKYVELRCDPISGHTALYWYRQSLGQGPEFLIYFQGTGAADDSGLPNDRFFAVRPEGSVSTLKIQRTERGDSAVYLCASSLGGRGDTQYFGPGTRLTVL.

This clonotype was seen ten or more times. The chain employs TRBV5-4 and TRBJ1-2; no clear D. This CDR3 has 16 amino acids. V dropped 3 bases and J dropped 8 bases, with 23 bases sitting between them. The germline CDR1 and CDR2 sequences are SGHNT and YYREEE (reference sequence). CDR3 nucleotides: TGTGCCAGCAGCTGGAGGGCCCTCGGGCCCTCTATCGGCTACACCTTC. Amino acids: CASSWRALGPSIGYTF.

In this sample, this clonotype turned up many times. The chain combines TRBV15 with TRBJ1-1; D not certain. The CDR3 extends over 15 amino acids. CDR1 LNHNV and CDR2 YYDKDF come from the germline V gene (reference sequence). V lost 3 bases and J 0 bases, leaving 11 bases between the germline ends. The DNA of the CDR3 is TGTGCCACCAGCAGGTCTCTCAATTTGAACACTGAAGCTTTCTTT. Protein sequence: CATSRSLNLNTEAFF. The full variable domain, in which reference TRBV15 and TRBJ1-1 provide the parts outside the CDR3, is DAMVIQNPRYQVTQFGKPVTLSCSQTLNHNVMYWYQQKSSQAPKLLFHYYDKDFNNEADTPDNFQSRRPNTSFCFLDIRSPGLGDTAMYLCATSRSLNLNTEAFFGQGTRLTVV.

This clonotype was seen many times. This chain links TRBV5-1 with TRBJ2-3, with TRBD1 identical over 8 bases. Judging by the DNA end, TRBJ2-7 fits better; the J call may be wrong. The CDR3 consists of 14 residues. Germline assignment: CDR1 SGHRS and CDR2 YFSETQ. The CDR3 nucleotides read TGCGCCAGCAGCATAGGGGACAGGCCCTACGAGCAGTACTTC. Encoded protein: CASSIGDRPYEQYF.

This clonotype was observed at least ten times. The rearrangement joins TRBV3-1 to TRBJ2-7, with D maybe TRBD2 (6 bases). CDR1 and CDR2 (germline): LGHDT, YNNKEL (reference sequence). This CDR3 is 13 amino acids long. Deletions cut 4 bases from V and 4 bases from J, with 11 bases between. The chain's CDR3 is CASSPGDGYEQYF. DNA of the CDR3: TGTGCCAGCAGCCCGGGAGATGGTTACGAGCAGTACTTC.

Notes on this clonotype: The junction departs from germline at one end; a sequencing error may be responsible. The chain joins TRBV7-7 to TRBJ2-7, with D maybe TRBD1 (6 bases). Per the germline V gene, CDR1 is SSHAT and CDR2 is FNYEAQ (reference sequence). There are 15 residues in the CDR3. This chain's CDR3 is CASSPLEDRSYEQYF. CDR3 sequence (DNA): TGTGCTAGCAGCCCTCTCGAAGACAGGTCTTACGAGCAGTACTTC.

The chain uses TRBV7-6 and TRBJ2-7, with TRBD1 identical over 7 bases. The CDR3 runs to 13 residues. The germline CDR1 and CDR2 sequences are SGHVS and FNYEAQ. V shed 6 bases and J 4 bases; nucleotides not matched to a gene: 6. The CDR3 region is CASRQGTEYEQYF. CDR3 sequence (DNA): TGTGCCAGCAGACAGGGGACGGAGTACGAGCAGTACTTC.

This clonotype was found a few times. The chain carries TRBV7-9 and TRBJ2-7; D not resolved. The V gene's germline CDR1 is SEHNR and CDR2 FQNEAQ (reference sequence). CDR3 length: 15 residues. Trimming removed 6 bases at V and 1 base at J, with 16 bases between. CDR3 in amino acids: CASSPTPGRSYEQYF. In DNA form, the CDR3 reads TGTGCCAGCAGTCCGACTCCCGGAAGATCCTACGAGCAGTACTTC.

The gene calls are TRBV19 and TRBJ2-3, with TRBD2 matching 8 bases. V dropped 3 bases and J dropped 0; count of bases not matched to a gene: 14. CDR1 is LNHDA and CDR2 is SQIVND in the germline V gene (reference sequence). There are 19 residues in the CDR3. The CDR3 bases are TGTGCCAGTAGTATGTGGGGACGCGGGGGGTCCGCTAGCACAGATACGCAGTATTTT. It yields the protein CASSMWGRGGSASTDTQYF.

This clonotype was counted once. The V and J genes are TRBV20-1 and TRBJ1-5, with D perhaps TRBD1 (6 bases). The germline CDR1 and CDR2 sequences are DFQATT and SNEGSKA (reference sequence). With 0 bases removed from V and 7 bases from J, the gap between germline ends came to 7 bases. The CDR3 has 12 residues. The CDR3 loop reads CSARDQGQPQHF. CDR3 bases: TGCAGTGCTAGAGATCAGGGGCAGCCCCAGCATTTT.

The chain couples TRBV7-9 to TRBJ1-5; 7 bases are a match to TRBD1. Germline CDR1 SEHNR, CDR2 FQNEAQ (reference sequence). The length of the CDR3 is 15 residues. J was trimmed by 4 bases and V by 1 base; bases with no gene match: 4. CDR3 coding DNA: TGTGCCAGCAGCTTAGGAGGGGGCCTGAATCAGCCCCAGCATTTT. Translation: CASSLGGGLNQPQHF.